This T cell receptor beta chain was sequenced for a study of blood T cell repertoires in COVID-19. Overall study: Spain, Italy and the United States supplied samples that represented acute and convalescent COVID-19.

Authors' methods: Scientists estimated how many nucleated cells there were by amplifying reference gene primers. The assay was immunoSEQ multiplex PCR, and TCRdb's table has in-frame clones only and misses some. From that table come the V and J calls and clone size; the DNA was used to work out D and trimming. In the table there are more than 200,000 clones, around four fifths of which are singletons. Germline CDR1 and CDR2: SNHLY and FYNNEI. The CDR3 covers 18 residues. V lost 0 bases, J lost 5 bases, and 22 bases lay in between. This clone has a handful of counts. J is TRBJ2-5 and V is TRBV2; D perhaps matches TRBD1 (7 bases). The specimen sequenced was peripheral blood. This TCR came from a woman aged 50 to 60 with acute or convalescent COVID-19. CDR3 nucleotide sequence: TGTGCCAGCAGTGAAGCGCGTCAGGGCGCAGGGGGGTCTGAGACCCAGTACTTC. This sequence encodes CASSEARQGAGGSETQYF. Full variable domain (outside the CDR3, taken from reference TRBV2 and TRBJ2-5): EPEVTQTPSHQVTQMGQEVILRCVPISNHLYFYWYRQILGQKVEFLVSFYNNEISEKSEIFDDQFSVERPDGSNFTLKIRSTKLEDSAMYFCASSEARQGAGGSETQYFGPGTRLLVL.